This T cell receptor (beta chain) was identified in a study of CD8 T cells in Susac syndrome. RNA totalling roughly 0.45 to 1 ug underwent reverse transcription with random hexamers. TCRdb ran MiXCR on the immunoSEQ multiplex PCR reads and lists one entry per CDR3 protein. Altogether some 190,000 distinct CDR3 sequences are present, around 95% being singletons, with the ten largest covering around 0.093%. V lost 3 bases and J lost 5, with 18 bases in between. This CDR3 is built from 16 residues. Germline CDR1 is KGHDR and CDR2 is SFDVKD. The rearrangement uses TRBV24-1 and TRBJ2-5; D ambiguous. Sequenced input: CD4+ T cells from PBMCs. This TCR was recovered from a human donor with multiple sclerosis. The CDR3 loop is CATSDPGAAKTETQYF. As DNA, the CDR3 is TGTGCCACCAGTGATCCCGGTGCCGCCAAAACCGAGACCCAGTACTTC.